The present TCR beta chain was sequenced within a study of T cell repertoires in cytomegalovirus infection. General study results and limits: The study found HLA-C-restricted CMV-specific TCR beta clonotypes dominating the ex vivo response.

TCRdb itself ran the reads through MiXCR, one entry per CDR3 protein. Among roughly 230,000 distinct CDR3 sequences, around 6.4% were seen once, and the ten largest hold under 7%. This clonotype has a count of ten or more. Its target is unknown. The source material was PBMCs. The sequence was collected from a human donor in good health (CMV status not recorded). Some clones in this sample may be carry-over from other donors' samples.

This CDR3 is CASNRVSYEQYF. For the CDR3, the DNA is TGTGCCAGCAACAGGGTTTCCTACGAGCAGTACTTC. V and J are TRBV28 and TRBJ2-7; weak D call: TRBD1 (6 bases). The germline gives CDR1 MDHEN, CDR2 SYDVKM. Trimming took off 7 bases at V and 1 base at J, with 8 bases between the two ends. The CDR3 consists of 12 residues.